The 7 T cell receptor beta chains in this list originate from one sample, sequenced in a study of CD8 T cells in Susac syndrome. RNA amounts of 0.5 to 1 ug underwent reverse transcription with random hexamers. TCRdb used MiXCR to reprocess the immunoSEQ multiplex PCR reads, holding one entry per CDR3 protein. This table has some 180,000 distinct CDR3 sequences, roughly 94% appearing once. The sequencing sample was made of CD4+ T cells from PBMCs. All receptors derive from a human donor in good health.

The chain employs TRBV29-1 and TRBJ1-5; no reliable D call. Trimming pared 5 bases from V and 0 bases from J, leaving 8 bases between. This CDR3 comprises 13 residues. Germline lookup yields CDR1 SQVTM and CDR2 ANQGSEA. In DNA form, the CDR3 reads TGCAGCGTTATGCAGGATAGCAATCAGCCCCAGCATTTT. Amino acids: CSVMQDSNQPQHF.

This chain links TRBV4-3 with TRBJ1-1; TRBD1 aligns across 8 bases. V was clipped by 3 bases and J by 10 bases; unmatched bases: 10. The CDR3 totals 14 residues. Per the germline V gene, CDR1 is LGHNA and CDR2 is YSLEER. CDR3 nucleotide sequence: TGCGCCAGCAGCCAGGAATTGACAGGGGCTGGAGCTTTCTTT. This sequence encodes CASSQELTGAGAFF.

This chain links TRBV29-1 with TRBJ1-1, with TRBD1 as a possible D gene (5 bases). The CDR3 is 14 residues long. Germline-derived CDR1 and CDR2 are SQVTM and ANQGSEA. V gave up 4 bases and J gave up 3 bases, with 15 bases separating them. The CDR3 bases are TGCAGCGTTGTTATAGCGACAGCTTACACTGAAGCTTTCTTT. Translated: CSVVIATAYTEAFF. The entire variable domain, with the rest obtained from reference TRBV29-1 and TRBJ1-1, is as follows: SAVISQKPSRDICQRGTSLTIQCQVDSQVTMMFWYRQQPGQSLTLIATANQGSEATYESGFVIDKFPISRPNLTFSTLTVSNMSPEDSSIYLCSVVIATAYTEAFFGQGTRLTVV.

CDR3 region: CASSLGAAYSYNEQFF. The CDR3 bases are TGTGCCAGCAGTTTAGGAGCGGCCTACTCCTACAATGAGCAGTTCTTC. The genes are TRBV28 and TRBJ2-1, with a tentative D call TRBD2 (5 bases). CDR1 MDHEN and CDR2 SYDVKM come from the germline V gene. The CDR3 has 16 amino acids. Trimming took 2 bases from V and 0 from J, leaving 11 bases between them.

The rearrangement joins TRBV12-3 or TRBV12-4 to TRBJ2-7; D is perhaps TRBD1 (6 bases). The V end lost 11 bases, the J end lost 3 bases, and 14 bases lay between the germline ends. This CDR3 comprises 12 residues. The chain's CDR3 is CASRDMNYEQYF. The CDR3 region has the DNA TGTGCCTCCCGGGACATGAACTACGAGCAGTACTTC.

The rearrangement joins TRBV20-1 to TRBJ2-7; D is undetermined. The CDR3 has 10 residues. Trimming cost V 6 bases and J 7 bases, with 10 bases left between them. CDR1 and CDR2 from the germline V gene are DFQATT and SNEGSKA (reference sequence). The CDR3 here is CSAVPGEQYF. For the CDR3, the DNA is TGCAGTGCCGTGCCCGGGGAGCAGTACTTC.

This clonotype appeared a single time. The rearrangement joins TRBV29-1 to TRBJ1-2, with 7 bases lining up with TRBD1. Germline trimming cut 7 bases from V and 3 bases from J; bases unmatched to any gene: 8. Germline CDR1 reads SQVTM; CDR2 reads ANQGSEA. The CDR3 is made up of 13 amino acids. CDR3 sequence (DNA): TGCAGCGCATGGGGAGGGGGCGACTATGGCTACACCTTC. As protein: CSAWGGGDYGYTF.